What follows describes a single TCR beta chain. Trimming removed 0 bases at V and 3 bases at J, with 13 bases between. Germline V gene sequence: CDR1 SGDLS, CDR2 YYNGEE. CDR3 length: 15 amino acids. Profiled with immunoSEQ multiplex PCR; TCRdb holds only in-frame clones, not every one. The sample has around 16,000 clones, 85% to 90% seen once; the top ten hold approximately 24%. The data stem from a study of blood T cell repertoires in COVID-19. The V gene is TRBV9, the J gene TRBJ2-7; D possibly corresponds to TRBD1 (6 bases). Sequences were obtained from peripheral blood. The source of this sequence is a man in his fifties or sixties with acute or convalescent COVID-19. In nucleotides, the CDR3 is TGTGCCAGCAGCGTAGGCGTACAGGGTATCTACGAGCAGTACTTC. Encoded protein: CASSVGVQGIYEQYF.